This TCR beta chain is drawn from a study of T cell repertoires in cytomegalovirus infection. Each CDR3 protein gets one entry after TCRdb re-called the reads with MiXCR. The sample has about 770,000 distinct CDR3 sequences, roughly 29% seen once. There are a few counts of this clonotype. Its antigen is still unknown. J lost 7 bases, V lost 0 bases, and 7 bases had no gene match. Germline lookup yields CDR1 SGDLS and CDR2 YYNGEE. CDR3 length: 15 residues. The sequence was obtained from a human donor in good health (CMV status not recorded). Some clones in this sample may be carry-over from other donors' samples. This specimen consisted of cultured CD8+ T cells from PBMCs, obtained from culture after CMV antigen stimulation. V is TRBV9 and J is TRBJ2-1; 7 nucleotides line up with TRBD2. CDR3 residues: CASSVVTSEVNEQFF. CDR3 nucleotides: TGTGCCAGCAGCGTAGTCACTAGCGAGGTGAATGAGCAGTTCTTC.